This TCR beta chain was recorded in a study of T cells in Graves' hyperthyroidism and ophthalmopathy. As for the study in general: It was at initial diagnosis, before any treatment, that peripheral blood was collected. Regarding the study as a whole: It was a median approximately 6.9 months before onset that the model predicted ophthalmopathy. In the analysis, a 13 V-J model separated ophthalmopathy from stable hyperthyroidism.

This clonotype turned up a few times. Its target is not known. The study based diagnoses on clinical symptoms, serum thyroxine and TRAb, thyroid ultrasound and orbital computed tomography. The TCR beta CDR3 regions underwent amplification using RNA transcripts as the source. The study used the HTBI primer set for a first-round RT-PCR of the TCR CDR3. TCRdb analysed the multiplex PCR reads with MiXCR anew, one entry per CDR3 protein. The data hold around 600,000 distinct CDR3 sequences, with 14% observed a single time. Trimming removed 0 bases at V and 1 base at J, with 10 bases between. Germline lookup yields CDR1 SGHRS and CDR2 YFSETQ. CDR3 size: 15 residues.

Material: blood. The sequence was obtained from a woman aged 50 to 65 with Graves' ophthalmopathy. The chain employs TRBV5-1 and TRBJ2-5; D is ambiguous. Here the CDR3 DNA reads TGCGCCAGCAGCTTGGCCACGGTTTCCCAAGAGACCCAGTACTTC. Its protein is CASSLATVSQETQYF.